This T cell receptor beta chain was sequenced for a study of cytomegalovirus exposure and HLA in healthy donors. Notes on the study in general: A later analysis showed that HLA-associated TCR beta chains had undergone more clonal expansion than equally common others. HLA alleles were associated with fewer than 20,000 TCR beta sequences in a later analysis at 0.05 false discovery rate. Segments of the TCR beta V type were, in most cases, productive about 90% or about 30% of the time in an earlier analysis.

Worth noting for this clone: Its target is not known.

13 Jbeta primers and 60 Vbeta primers were used for the PCR. Sequenced by immunoSEQ multiplex PCR; TCRdb stores in-frame clones only, minus some. The listing records around 46,000 clones. The sample was PBMCs. This sequence originates from a woman aged 40 to 50 in good health and CMV-seronegative.

The CDR3 DNA reads TGTGCCAGTAGTATAGATCTAACAGGGCGAGCCTACGAGCAGTACTTC. This sequence encodes CASSIDLTGRAYEQYF. The chain links TRBV19 to TRBJ2-7; D perhaps matches TRBD1 (6 bases). This CDR3 comprises 16 residues. In germline, CDR1 is LNHDA, CDR2 SQIVND (reference sequence). V was shortened by 0 bases and J by 2 bases, with 14 bases between the two germline ends.